The TCR beta chain described here comes from a study of shared clonotypes between healthy human individuals. Study-level findings and limits: Incomplete sequencing of sorted subsets was indicated by rarefaction despite large depth.

Assay: immunoSEQ multiplex PCR; the TCRdb copy retains only in-frame clones and omits some. The sample records 2 million to 3 million clones, approximately 93% being singletons. V lost 0 bases and J lost 4, with 10 bases in between. The CDR3 spans 15 residues. CDR1 and CDR2 from the germline V gene are SGHRS and YFSETQ. With respect to this clone: Its target is not known.

The chain couples TRBV5-1 to TRBJ1-4; tentative D call: TRBD1 (5 bases). The receptor was isolated from a man between 18 and 29 years old in good health. Some clones in this sample may be carry-over from other donors' samples. Sample: naive CD4+ T cells from PBMCs. Documented subset: CD45RA+ positively selected. The CDR3 nucleotides are TGCGCCAGCAGCTTGGGCCAGGGTAATAATGAAAAACTGTTTTTT. It yields the protein CASSLGQGNNEKLFF.